Listed below are T cell receptor beta chains from one sample, sequenced in a study of blood T cells in healthy people across ages. TCRdb passed the 5' RACE reads through MiXCR, listing each CDR3 protein once. The sample has 800,000 or so distinct CDR3 sequences, about 59% seen once; the top ten hold roughly 25%. Sequencing was performed on blood. These receptors were obtained from a man between 25 and 39 years old in good health. Each CDR3 is given with its conserved first and last residue. Each record gives: V gene, J gene, D gene, clone size, CDR3 protein, CDR3 DNA. D genes are given only for firm matches. Only some rows state a clone size, as once, few, many or a class for expanded clones.

v_call: TRBV7-9
j_call: TRBJ1-1
d_call: .
clone_size: .
cdr3_aa: CASSLVSARRNTEAFF
cdr3_nt: TGTGCCAGCAGCTTAGTCTCGGCTAGGAGGAACACTGAAGCTTTCTTT

v_call: TRBV3-1
j_call: TRBJ2-1
d_call: TRBD2
clone_size: .
cdr3_aa: CASSQLFSGGPNNEQFF
cdr3_nt: TGTGCCAGCAGCCAACTCTTTAGCGGGGGGCCAAACAATGAGCAGTTCTTC

v_call: TRBV29-1
j_call: TRBJ2-5
d_call: .
clone_size: .
cdr3_aa: CSVETGKQETQYF
cdr3_nt: TGCAGCGTTGAGACGGGGAAACAAGAGACCCAGTACTTC

v_call: TRBV6-1
j_call: TRBJ2-7
d_call: .
clone_size: .
cdr3_aa: CASSEVRDIHGEQYF
cdr3_nt: TGTGCCAGCAGTGAAGTCCGGGACATTCATGGCGAGCAGTACTTC

v_call: TRBV29-1
j_call: TRBJ2-7
d_call: .
clone_size: .
cdr3_aa: CSVEDRGETYEQYF
cdr3_nt: TGCAGCGTTGAAGATCGTGGGGAGACCTACGAGCAGTACTTC

v_call: TRBV5-1
j_call: TRBJ2-7
d_call: .
clone_size: few
cdr3_aa: CASSLVGTLDEQYF
cdr3_nt: TGCGCCAGCAGCTTGGTTGGGACTCTTGACGAGCAGTACTTC

v_call: TRBV4-2
j_call: TRBJ2-3
d_call: .
clone_size: .
cdr3_aa: CASSQENRGIGDTQYF
cdr3_nt: TGTGCCAGCAGCCAAGAAAACCGGGGCATTGGAGATACGCAGTATTTT

v_call: TRBV6-1
j_call: TRBJ2-4
d_call: .
clone_size: .
cdr3_aa: CASREAKNIQYF
cdr3_nt: TGTGCCAGCAGGGAGGCCAAAAACATTCAGTACTTC

v_call: TRBV28
j_call: TRBJ2-1
d_call: .
clone_size: once
cdr3_aa: CASRELGGAQVDEQFF
cdr3_nt: TGTGCCAGCAGGGAATTGGGGGGGGCGCAGGTAGATGAGCAGTTCTTC

v_call: TRBV24-1
j_call: TRBJ2-7
d_call: .
clone_size: .
cdr3_aa: CATSGGSEQYF
cdr3_nt: TGTGCCACCAGTGGGGGGAGCGAGCAGTACTTC

v_call: TRBV29-1
j_call: TRBJ1-2
d_call: TRBD1
clone_size: few
cdr3_aa: CSVGDSSIYGYTF
cdr3_nt: TGCAGCGTTGGGGACAGTAGTATTTATGGCTACACCTTC

v_call: TRBV6-2/TRBV6-3
j_call: TRBJ2-1
d_call: .
clone_size: .
cdr3_aa: CASSYGLDPYNEQFF
cdr3_nt: TGTGCCAGCAGTTATGGGCTAGACCCCTACAATGAGCAGTTCTTC

v_call: TRBV7-3
j_call: TRBJ2-5
d_call: .
clone_size: .
cdr3_aa: CASRQSTLQETQYF
cdr3_nt: TGTGCCAGCAGGCAATCGACCCTACAAGAGACCCAGTACTTC

v_call: TRBV12-3/TRBV12-4
j_call: TRBJ2-7
d_call: .
clone_size: .
cdr3_aa: CASSLDVRAYEQYF
cdr3_nt: TGTGCCAGCAGTTTAGACGTACGTGCCTACGAGCAGTACTTC

v_call: TRBV7-3
j_call: TRBJ2-5
d_call: TRBD2
clone_size: .
cdr3_aa: CASASGASGDLETQYF
cdr3_nt: TGTGCCAGCGCATCGGGGGCTAGCGGGGATTTGGAGACCCAGTACTTC

v_call: TRBV10-3
j_call: TRBJ2-1
d_call: TRBD2
clone_size: .
cdr3_aa: CAIRSGTSGGGGEQFF
cdr3_nt: TGTGCCATCAGGAGTGGGACTAGCGGGGGGGGCGGTGAGCAGTTCTTC

v_call: TRBV27
j_call: TRBJ2-3
d_call: TRBD2
clone_size: .
cdr3_aa: CASSLWSSGRASTDTQYF
cdr3_nt: TGTGCCAGCAGTTTATGGTCTAGCGGGAGGGCGAGCACAGATACGCAGTATTTT

v_call: TRBV12-3/TRBV12-4
j_call: TRBJ1-1
d_call: TRBD1
clone_size: once
cdr3_aa: CASSPDRDLNTEAFF
cdr3_nt: TGTGCCAGCAGTCCGGACAGGGATCTGAACACTGAAGCTTTCTTT

v_call: TRBV20-1
j_call: TRBJ1-5
d_call: TRBD1
clone_size: .
cdr3_aa: CSGTGGGQPQHF
cdr3_nt: TGCAGTGGGACAGGGGGCGGACAGCCCCAGCATTTT

v_call: TRBV20-1
j_call: TRBJ2-5
d_call: .
clone_size: .
cdr3_aa: CSATGTQGTQYF
cdr3_nt: TGCAGCGCCACGGGGACCCAAGGGACCCAGTACTTC

v_call: TRBV27
j_call: TRBJ2-1
d_call: TRBD1
clone_size: .
cdr3_aa: CASTPGQGAPVGAYNEQFF
cdr3_nt: TGTGCCAGCACCCCCGGACAGGGGGCGCCGGTAGGCGCCTACAATGAGCAGTTCTTC

v_call: TRBV5-1
j_call: TRBJ2-3
d_call: .
clone_size: .
cdr3_aa: CASSLEGGVRTDTQYF
cdr3_nt: TGCGCCAGCAGCTTGGAAGGCGGGGTACGCACAGATACGCAGTATTTT

v_call: TRBV6-1
j_call: TRBJ2-3
d_call: TRBD1
clone_size: .
cdr3_aa: CASSERGTGPDTQYF
cdr3_nt: TGTGCCAGCAGTGAAAGAGGGACAGGGCCCGATACGCAGTATTTT

v_call: TRBV10-3
j_call: TRBJ1-2
d_call: TRBD1
clone_size: .
cdr3_aa: CAISERQGGYVYTF
cdr3_nt: TGTGCCATCAGTGAGAGACAGGGGGGATATGTCTACACCTTC

v_call: TRBV6-6
j_call: TRBJ2-7
d_call: TRBD2
clone_size: .
cdr3_aa: CASRTGTSGLPYEQYF
cdr3_nt: TGTGCCAGCAGAACCGGAACTAGCGGGTTGCCCTACGAGCAGTACTTC

v_call: TRBV6-5
j_call: TRBJ1-5
d_call: TRBD1
clone_size: .
cdr3_aa: CASSAQQGWNQPQHF
cdr3_nt: TGTGCCAGCAGTGCCCAACAGGGGTGGAATCAGCCCCAGCATTTT

v_call: TRBV12-3/TRBV12-4
j_call: TRBJ1-1
d_call: .
clone_size: few
cdr3_aa: CASRLDSASSAFF
cdr3_nt: TGTGCCAGCAGGCTTGACAGCGCGTCTTCAGCTTTCTTT

v_call: TRBV9
j_call: TRBJ2-1
d_call: TRBD1
clone_size: .
cdr3_aa: CASSVAQGALYEQFF
cdr3_nt: TGTGCCAGCAGCGTAGCACAGGGGGCTCTCTATGAGCAGTTCTTC

v_call: TRBV4-3
j_call: TRBJ1-1
d_call: TRBD1
clone_size: few
cdr3_aa: CASSQEAWTGKTEAFF
cdr3_nt: TGCGCCAGCAGCCAAGAGGCTTGGACAGGGAAGACTGAAGCTTTCTTT

v_call: TRBV20-1
j_call: TRBJ1-1
d_call: .
clone_size: .
cdr3_aa: CSPSGGGTEAFF
cdr3_nt: TGCAGTCCCTCGGGCGGGGGCACTGAAGCTTTCTTT

v_call: TRBV7-3
j_call: TRBJ2-1
d_call: .
clone_size: .
cdr3_aa: CASSLTRGPMSYNEQFF
cdr3_nt: TGTGCCAGCAGCCTCACTCGTGGGCCCATGTCCTACAATGAGCAGTTCTTC

v_call: TRBV9
j_call: TRBJ2-7
d_call: .
clone_size: .
cdr3_aa: CASSANPSYEQYF
cdr3_nt: TGTGCCAGCAGCGCCAACCCGAGTTACGAGCAGTACTTC

v_call: TRBV4-3
j_call: TRBJ2-4
d_call: TRBD2
clone_size: few
cdr3_aa: CASSQSPPSGGQNIQYF
cdr3_nt: TGCGCCAGCAGCCAGTCTCCCCCTAGCGGGGGCCAAAACATTCAGTACTTC

v_call: TRBV7-2
j_call: TRBJ2-1
d_call: .
clone_size: few
cdr3_aa: CASSLAGMGLREQFF
cdr3_nt: TGTGCCAGCAGCTTAGCCGGGATGGGTTTGAGGGAGCAGTTCTTC

v_call: TRBV6-6
j_call: TRBJ1-2
d_call: .
clone_size: .
cdr3_aa: CASAGLSEGYTF
cdr3_nt: TGTGCCAGCGCAGGGTTAAGTGAAGGGTACACCTTC

v_call: TRBV5-4
j_call: TRBJ1-2
d_call: .
clone_size: .
cdr3_aa: CASSLGTTGVDYGYTF
cdr3_nt: TGTGCCAGCAGCCTGGGGACGACGGGGGTGGACTATGGCTACACCTTC

v_call: TRBV29-1
j_call: TRBJ2-5
d_call: .
clone_size: .
cdr3_aa: CSVEDRPAGEQYF
cdr3_nt: TGCAGCGTTGAAGATCGGCCAGCAGGAGAGCAGTACTTC

v_call: TRBV6-2/TRBV6-3
j_call: TRBJ2-1
d_call: .
clone_size: .
cdr3_aa: CASSYKLSYNEQFF
cdr3_nt: TGTGCCAGCAGTTACAAGCTCTCCTACAATGAGCAGTTCTTC

v_call: TRBV20-1
j_call: TRBJ2-7
d_call: .
clone_size: .
cdr3_aa: CSASTPAYEQYF
cdr3_nt: TGCAGTGCTAGTACGCCGGCCTACGAGCAGTACTTC